This T cell receptor (beta chain) was recorded in a study of T-cell memory formation after mild COVID-19. This CDR3 has 17 residues. Germline CDR1 is LGHNA and CDR2 is YSLEER. Trimming took 4 bases from V and 5 from J, leaving 22 bases between them. This clonotype has a handful of counts. TCRdb re-derived calls from the 5' RACE reads in MiXCR, one entry per CDR3 protein. Found here are 300,000 to 400,000 distinct CDR3 sequences, 10% to 15% of them singletons; the top ten hold around a fifth. The source is a man between 18 and 35 years old who had mild COVID-19 (a few samples of this study predate the infection). Cell type and time point are not known. The chain is built from TRBV4-3 and TRBJ2-3; tentatively, D is TRBD2 (5 bases). Sequenced sample: PBMCs or a T cell subset sorted from them (not recorded which). CDR3 coding DNA: TGCGCCAGCAGCCCGTCCCTCGCCCGGGGAAGTTTAGATACGCAGTATTTT. Amino acid sequence: CASSPSLARGSLDTQYF.